This TCR beta chain derives from a study of shared clonotypes between healthy human individuals (dated by TCRdb to 2019 to 2021). Background for the entire study: The cohort included a few men and a couple of women between 18 and 49 years of age. The study deeply sequenced blood TCR repertoires of five healthy adults to estimate repertoire size and the extent of clonotype sharing between individuals. For each donor, CD4 naive and CD4 memory were each given three plates, CD8 naive was given two plates, and CD8 memory was given one plate. Leukapheresis yielded between about 0.94 and 10 billion PBMCs per donor. Different laboratories and diverse techniques were used to prepare libraries and sequence TCR repertoires, to increase sequencing depth and limit assay-specific biases. Overall study outcomes, separate from this receptor: Based on pairwise subsampling, the degree of clonotype sharing among donors was expected to be affected by sequencing depth. Sampling was limited to blood, and TCR repertoires in tissue likely differ from TCR repertoires in blood. The small number of donors limited the genetic and exposure-history diversity represented. Rarefaction of sorted-subset datasets indicated incomplete sequencing despite the large sequencing depth. Clonotypes shared by all four sorted-subset donors showed higher generation probabilities than non-shared clonotypes. Naive subsets generally had larger estimated clonotype richness than memory subsets did. When four donors were compared, the shared fraction of clonotypes was 5% to 6.5% for naive CD4, over 3% for naive CD8, 2.3% for memory CD4, and less than 0.45% for memory CD8.

TCR CDR3 regions were amplified from genomic DNA by multiplex PCR using the deep immunoSEQ assay. Genomic DNA extracted from each cell subset was distributed evenly over all wells of several immunoSEQ 96-well plates, and each plate served as one replicate. For sorted subsets, each replicate PCR was loaded with about 200 ng genomic DNA, equivalent to 30,000 or so T cell genomes. The purified libraries were quantified using a Qubit 3.0 fluorometer, sized with a Bioanalyzer 2100, and then quantified again using the KAPA Library Quantification kit. Every immunoSEQ 96-well plate was sequenced on a dedicated single-read 150-cycle Illumina NextSeq 550 flow cell. The authors' analysis ran thus. Because the immunoSEQ output included only junctional sequences and no quality scores, the filtering could not be the same as the filtering used for full-length reads. To assign V/J genes and CDR3, sequences were annotated using PyIR, a Python wrapper for IgBLAST v1.9, with IMGT germline references. Any read was removed if the V/J assignment was weak (E-value above 1e-6), the CDR3 was missing, or the read contained stop codons, out-of-frame junctions, or ambiguous translated residues. V3J clonotypes were defined by identical inferred V gene, J gene, and CDR3 amino acid sequence. To compute the percentage overlap between repertoires, the number of shared unique clonotypes was divided by the size of the smaller repertoire. Repertoire richness was assessed with RTK rarefaction, the Chao1 estimator, and Recon v2.1 estimates of unobserved clonotypes. Generation probabilities for all TCRbeta clonotypes obtained by the gDNA method from a few donors were computed using OLGA. TCRdb stores this immuneACCESS table with in-frame sequences only. Part of the clones is absent; in the studies checked, under half of the shortfall reflects unresolved V genes, and no reason is known for the rest. D and trimming were read from the DNA, whereas the V and J calls and clone size are those reported in that table. The sample yields approximately 810,000 clones; nearly 95% were counted once. Approximately 25% of the sample rests with the top ten.

A word on this clone: This receptor's antigen is unknown. Per-nucleotide qualities are absent, and no much larger clonotype sits a single base away.

CD8 naive samples were CD45RO-negative cells positively selected for CCR7, giving a CD45RA+CCR7+ population that excluded TemRA cells. The donors were healthy, HIV-negative adults with no recently reported acute infections or vaccinations. Every donor was a Caucasian adult living in Nashville, Tennessee, USA. Blood was collected by leukapheresis, and PBMCs were isolated by Ficoll-Histopaque density gradient centrifugation and then cryopreserved in liquid nitrogen vapor phase. Analytical flow cytometry was used to check the purity and quantity of every magnetically sorted T cell population. From each sorted fraction, genomic DNA was isolated and quantified by UV absorbance on a Nanodrop 2000c. The TCR was taken from a man aged 25-40 years in good health. The source material was naive CD8+ T cells sorted from blood. The cell subset or site label corresponds to: CD45RA+CCR7+.

The CDR3: CASSSIPGGDNEQFF. The nucleotide sequence reads as follows: TGTGCCAGCAGTTCCATACCGGGGGGCGACAATGAGCAGTTCTTC. The V and J segments used are TRBV11-2 and TRBJ2-1, with TRBD2 tentatively as D gene (7 bases match). Sequences SGHAT (CDR1) and FQNNGV (CDR2) are obtained from the germline V gene. The CDR3 runs 15 residues from the cysteine to the phenylalanine. The CDR3 DNA has 45 bases and is translated from base 1. A distance of 17 bases separates the germline ends of V and J, which lose 6 bases and 5 bases respectively. Full variable domain (CDR3 extended with the reference TRBV11-2 and TRBJ2-1 proteins): EAGVAQSPRYKIIEKRQSVAFWCNPISGHATLYWYQQILGQGPKLLIQFQNNGVVDDSQLPKDRFSAERLKGVDSTLKIQPAKLEDSAVYLCASSSIPGGDNEQFFGPGTRLTVL.